The 23 T cell receptor beta chains below were found in one sample sequenced in a study of blood T cell repertoires in COVID-19. Method: immunoSEQ multiplex PCR; TCRdb's copy keeps in-frame clones and lacks some. Of some 240,000 clones in the sample, roughly 81% were seen once. Sequencing used PBMCs or T cells enriched from blood (not recorded which). The origin of the receptors is a woman aged 45 to 65 who had been exposed to COVID-19.

The genes are TRBV5-6 and TRBJ1-6; TRBD1 matches 10 bases. Per the germline V gene, CDR1 is SGHDT and CDR2 is YYEEEE. V lost 6 bases and J lost 4; bases outside the gene matches: 16. The CDR3 is 19 residues long. The CDR3 region has the DNA TGTGCCAGCACCGTCTCGAGGGACAGGGGAAACAATTATAATTCACCCCTCCACTTT. It specifies CASTVSRDRGNNYNSPLHF.

The CDR3 DNA follows: TGTGCCAGCAGCCCCGGGACTAGCCACAATGAGCAGTTCTTC. The encoded protein is CASSPGTSHNEQFF. The chain links TRBV7-3 to TRBJ2-1; 9 bases are shared with TRBD2. Germline V gives CDR1 SGHTA, CDR2 FQGTGA. The CDR3 covers 14 residues. V trimming: 5 bases; J trimming: 5 bases; junction bases outside the gene matches: 4.

The rearrangement joins TRBV12-5 to TRBJ2-3, with a weak D call TRBD2 (6 bases). There are 14 residues in the CDR3. CDR1 LGHNT and CDR2 FRNRAP come from the germline V gene. V shed 7 bases and J shed 2 bases, with 13 bases lying between them. CDR3 amino acids: CASAPGLTTDTQYF. DNA of the CDR3: TGTGCTAGTGCGCCGGGACTCACCACAGATACGCAGTATTTT.

This chain connects TRBV10-3 to TRBJ2-5; D gene ambiguous. CDR1 and CDR2 (germline): ENHRY, SYGVKD. Trimming took 0 bases from V and 4 from J, leaving 12 bases between them. The CDR3 length is 15 residues. CDR3: CAISESLSPLETQYF. The CDR3 DNA reads TGTGCCATCAGTGAGTCTCTATCCCCCCTAGAGACCCAGTACTTC.

The chain joins TRBV7-8 to TRBJ1-5; D gene uncertain. The CDR3 extends over 14 amino acids. V was cut by 2 bases and J by 2 bases, with 7 bases left in between. CDR1 SGHVS and CDR2 FQNEAQ come from the germline V gene. The DNA for the CDR3 is TGTGCCAGCAGCTTATCCCGTGGCAATCAGCCCCAGCATTTT. As protein: CASSLSRGNQPQHF.

The chain has TRBV7-6 and TRBJ1-1; 9 nucleotides line up with TRBD1. Germline trimming cut 5 bases from V and 6 bases from J; bases unmatched to any gene: 7. The CDR3 runs 14 residues. CDR1 SGHVS and CDR2 FNYEAQ come from the germline V gene. The CDR3 DNA reads as TGTGCCAGCAGCCTGGGACAGGGTAGCCCTGAAGCTTTCTTT. Protein product: CASSLGQGSPEAFF.

This chain's CDR3 is CSASIVDRPPIEQYF. The CDR3 DNA sequence: TGCAGTGCTAGTATTGTCGACAGGCCTCCGATCGAGCAGTACTTC. V and J are TRBV20-1 and TRBJ2-7; D may be TRBD1 (6 bases). Germline V gene sequence: CDR1 DFQATT, CDR2 SNEGSKA (reference sequence). Trimming shortened V by 3 bases and J by 6 bases, and 21 bases separated the two germline ends. The CDR3 length is 15 residues.

This chain uses TRBV5-4 with TRBJ2-7; TRBD1 matches at 9 bases. The CDR3 has 14 amino acids. The germline V gene has CDR1 SGHNT and CDR2 YYREEE (reference sequence). The V gene end was trimmed by 2 bases and the J gene end by 7 bases; junction bases not matched to a gene: 7. Written as DNA, the CDR3 is TGTGCCAGCAGCTTATTTACGGACAGGGGAGAGCAGTACTTC. The encoded protein is CASSLFTDRGEQYF.

J is TRBJ1-6 and V is TRBV19; no firm D call. Germline V lookup: CDR1 LNHDA, CDR2 SQIVND (reference sequence). V was pared by 3 bases and J by 11 bases, with 8 bases between. This CDR3 has 12 amino acids. The CDR3 DNA follows: TGTGCCAGTAGTATCCCCCCGGCACCCCTCCACTTT. This encodes CASSIPPAPLHF.

The rearrangement uses TRBV7-2 and TRBJ1-2, with 7 bases identical to TRBD1. In germline, CDR1 is SGHTA, CDR2 FQGNSA. This CDR3 is built from 16 residues. V trimming: 1 base; J trimming: 0 bases; junction bases outside the gene matches: 5. CDR3 coding DNA: TGTGCCAGCAGCTTAGAAGGGGGCAGAGCTAACTATGGCTACACCTTC. This sequence encodes CASSLEGGRANYGYTF.

The chain uses TRBV5-5 and TRBJ1-3; no clear D gene. The CDR3 is 14 residues long. Germline-derived CDR1 and CDR2 are SGHKS and YYEKEE (reference sequence). Deletions cut 5 bases from V and 2 bases from J, with 11 bases between. The CDR3: CASRVTGAGNTIYF. The CDR3 DNA follows: TGTGCCAGCAGAGTGACCGGGGCTGGAAACACCATATATTTT.

The chain has TRBV7-2 and TRBJ1-2; no reliable D call. The V end lost 1 base, the J end lost 1 base, and 13 bases lay between the germline ends. From germline, CDR1 is SGHTA and CDR2 FQGNSA. The CDR3 has 16 residues. The CDR3 region is CASSLGWEYLNYGYTF. The CDR3 nucleotides read TGTGCCAGCAGCTTAGGGTGGGAGTATCTTAACTATGGCTACACCTTC.

The V gene is TRBV2, the J gene TRBJ1-2; a possible D gene is TRBD1 (5 bases). V was shortened by 3 bases and J by 1 base, with 9 bases between the two germline ends. From germline, CDR1 is SNHLY and CDR2 FYNNEI. CDR3 length equals 14 residues. The CDR3 DNA is TGTGCCAGCAGTGAGGGACTGATTAACTATGGCTACACCTTC. Translating it yields CASSEGLINYGYTF.

The gene calls are TRBV7-7 and TRBJ2-5; tentative D call: TRBD2 (6 bases). CDR3 length equals 14 residues. Trimming removed 4 bases from V and 5 bases from J, with 14 bases in between. Germline V gene lookup returns CDR1 SSHAT and CDR2 FNYEAQ (reference sequence). Written as DNA, the CDR3 is TGTGCCAGCAGCTCCCGGGAGCCCCCGGAGACCCAGTACTTC. This encodes CASSSREPPETQYF.

The chain employs TRBV19 and TRBJ1-2; possibly TRBD1 for D (6 bases). The length of the CDR3 is 13 residues. Trimming took 4 bases from V and 8 from J, leaving 14 bases between them. The germline V gene encodes CDR1 LNHDA and CDR2 SQIVND (reference sequence). The CDR3 spells CASSTPTGLGYTF. CDR3 sequence (DNA): TGTGCCAGTAGTACCCCGACAGGATTAGGCTACACCTTC.

The chain links TRBV7-2 to TRBJ2-7; 8 bases align to TRBD2. V was pared by 2 bases and J by 1 base, with 10 bases of the junction left unmatched. The length of the CDR3 is 17 residues. Germline V gives CDR1 SGHTA, CDR2 FQGNSA. CDR3 nucleotides: TGTGCCAGCAGCTTATTCGGGTTATTAGCGGGGTCCTACGAGCAGTACTTC. It translates to CASSLFGLLAGSYEQYF.

This rearrangement joins TRBV27 to TRBJ2-7; TRBD2 matches 7 bases. Germline V lookup: CDR1 MNHEY, CDR2 SMNVEV (reference sequence). This CDR3 is 18 amino acids long. V shed 5 bases, J shed 7 bases, and the junction held 23 bases outside the gene matches. The CDR3 region has the DNA TGTGCCAGCAGTCAGTTGCCTGGTACTAGCGCGAATTATTGGGAGCAGTACTTC. The encoded protein is CASSQLPGTSANYWEQYF.

This clone was observed a few times. The J gene is TRBJ1-5, the V gene TRBV12-3 or TRBV12-4; D is ambiguous. V was trimmed by 5 bases and J by 6 bases, leaving 11 bases between them. The CDR3 extends over 13 amino acids. CDR3 in DNA: TGTGCCAGCAGTACGATAGGCGGTCAGCCCCAGCATTTT. It specifies CASSTIGGQPQHF.

This clone was counted only a few times. The chain links TRBV7-2 to TRBJ2-5; possible D gene TRBD1, 6 bases. This CDR3 contains 13 residues. Germline V lookup: CDR1 SGHTA, CDR2 FQGNSA. V lost 7 bases and J lost 4, with 13 bases in between. In DNA, the CDR3 is TGTGCCAGCAAACAGGGCTTGTTAGAGACCCAGTACTTC. Translation gives CASKQGLLETQYF. The complete variable domain, with remaining parts taken from reference TRBV7-2 and TRBJ2-5, reads GAGVSQSPSNKVTEKGKDVELRCDPISGHTALYWYRQSLGQGLEFLIYFQGNSAPDKSGLPSDRFSAERTGGSVSTLTIQRTQQEDSAVYLCASKQGLLETQYFGPGTRLLVL.

This chain connects TRBV10-3 to TRBJ2-2; 14 nucleotides agree with TRBD2. Per germline, CDR1 ENHRY and CDR2 SYGVKD. The CDR3 is 18 amino acids. V lost 5 bases and J lost 5; bases outside the gene matches: 10. This CDR3 is CAISQPGLAGERTGELFF. For the CDR3, the DNA is TGTGCCATCAGTCAGCCGGGACTAGCGGGGGAGAGGACCGGGGAGCTGTTTTTT.

This clone was detected once. The genes are TRBV5-1 and TRBJ2-3; 10 bases map to TRBD2. Germline V gene data show CDR1 as SGHRS and CDR2 as YFSETQ. The CDR3 runs to 15 residues. V gave up 3 bases and J gave up 5 bases; unmatched junction bases: 6. The CDR3 here is CASSSQTSGRDTQYF. Written as DNA, the CDR3 is TGCGCCAGCAGCTCCCAGACTAGCGGGCGAGATACGCAGTATTTT.

The gene calls are TRBV10-3 and TRBJ1-1; a weak D match, TRBD1 (5 bases). Trimming cost V 8 bases and J 0 bases, with 7 bases left between them. CDR1 is ENHRY, CDR2 SYGVKD, per germline. The CDR3 is 12 residues long. CDR3 in DNA: TGTGCCATCCGGGACTTGAACACTGAAGCTTTCTTT. It specifies CAIRDLNTEAFF.

The V call is TRBV29-1, the J call TRBJ1-1, with TRBD1 matching over 7 bases. The CDR3 contains 12 residues. V shed 7 bases and J 4 bases; nucleotides not matched to a gene: 6. In germline, CDR1 is SQVTM, CDR2 ANQGSEA. CDR3 DNA sequence: TGCAGCGCCTCGACAGGGACCACTGAAGCTTTCTTT. It translates to CSASTGTTEAFF. Using reference TRBV29-1 and TRBJ1-1 for the parts outside the CDR3, the full variable domain is SAVISQKPSRDICQRGTSLTIQCQVDSQVTMMFWYRQQPGQSLTLIATANQGSEATYESGFVIDKFPISRPNLTFSTLTVSNMSPEDSSIYLCSASTGTTEAFFGQGTRLTVV.